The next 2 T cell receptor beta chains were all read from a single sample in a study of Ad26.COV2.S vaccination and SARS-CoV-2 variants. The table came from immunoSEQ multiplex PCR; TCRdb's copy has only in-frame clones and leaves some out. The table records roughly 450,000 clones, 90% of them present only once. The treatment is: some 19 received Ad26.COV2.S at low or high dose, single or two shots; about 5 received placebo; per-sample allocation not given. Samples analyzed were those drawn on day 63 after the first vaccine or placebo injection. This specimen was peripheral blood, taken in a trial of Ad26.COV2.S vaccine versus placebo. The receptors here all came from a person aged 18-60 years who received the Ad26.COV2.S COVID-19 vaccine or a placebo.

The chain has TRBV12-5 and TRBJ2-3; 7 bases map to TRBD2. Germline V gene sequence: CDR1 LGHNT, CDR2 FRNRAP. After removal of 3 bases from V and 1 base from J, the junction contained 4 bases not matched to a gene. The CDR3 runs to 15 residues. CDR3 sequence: CASGLSSGGTDTQYF. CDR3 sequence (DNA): TGTGCTAGTGGTTTATCTAGCGGCGGCACAGATACGCAGTATTTT.

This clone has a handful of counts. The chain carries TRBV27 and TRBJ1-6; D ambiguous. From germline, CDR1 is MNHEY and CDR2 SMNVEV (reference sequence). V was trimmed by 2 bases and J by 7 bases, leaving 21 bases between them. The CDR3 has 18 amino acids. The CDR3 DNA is TGTGCCAGCAGTTTAGACGGGGTTCGGTCCTCGCGGAATTCACCCCTCCACTTT. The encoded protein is CASSLDGVRSSRNSPLHF.